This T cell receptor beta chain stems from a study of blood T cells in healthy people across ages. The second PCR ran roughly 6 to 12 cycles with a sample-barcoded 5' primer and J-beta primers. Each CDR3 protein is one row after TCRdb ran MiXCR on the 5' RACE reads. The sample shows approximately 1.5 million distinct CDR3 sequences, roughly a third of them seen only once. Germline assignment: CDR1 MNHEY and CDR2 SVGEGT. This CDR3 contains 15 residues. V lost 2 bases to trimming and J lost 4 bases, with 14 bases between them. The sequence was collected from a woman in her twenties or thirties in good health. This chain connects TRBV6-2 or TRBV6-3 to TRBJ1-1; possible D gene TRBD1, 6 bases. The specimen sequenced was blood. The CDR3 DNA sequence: TGTGCCAGCAGTTACGGGCAGGGGTTGCGCACTGAAGCTTTCTTT. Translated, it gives CASSYGQGLRTEAFF.